This TCR beta chain was documented in a study of T cell changes during pregnancy in multiple sclerosis. Only in-frame clones appear in the TCRdb table, and some are missing; sequencing was by immunoSEQ multiplex PCR. The sample includes 50,000 to 55,000 clones, nearly 95% of them seen just once. This clone is medium-sized by share. This receptor was identified in a female donor with multiple sclerosis, enrolled in a pregnancy study. This sample comprised CD4+ T cells from peripheral blood mononuclear cells, obtained in the third trimester of pregnancy.

In nucleotides, the CDR3 is TGTGCCAGCTCACCTTCCCCCGGGAACGAGCAGTACTTC. It specifies CASSPSPGNEQYF. The chain links TRBV18 to TRBJ2-7; a weak D match, TRBD2 (5 bases). V was shortened by 3 bases and J by 5 bases, with 11 bases between the two germline ends. CDR1 is KGHSH and CDR2 is LQKENI in the germline V gene. This CDR3 is built from 13 residues.